The sequence of this T cell receptor (beta chain) was determined in a study of blood T cells in healthy people across ages. In its sample, this clonotype was seen a few times. The antigen is unknown. Study-level findings and limits: Per million T cells, TCR beta diversity dropped roughly linearly as age increased. Investigators viewed diversity estimates from one million T cells as underestimates, the study reported.

Through a sample-barcoded 5' primer and a J-beta primer mix, a second PCR was run for 7 to 11 cycles. All samples yielded 2.5 million or more CDR3-containing paired-end reads. TCRdb fed the 5' RACE reads into MiXCR, producing one record per CDR3 protein. This sample has just over 800,000 distinct CDR3 sequences, with roughly 60% found just once. The CDR3 sequence is 13 residues long. Germline V gives CDR1 LNHNV, CDR2 YYDKDF (reference sequence). With 0 bases removed from V and 1 base from J, the gap between germline ends came to 4 bases. The clonotype originates from a young man in good health. The sequencing sample was made of blood. The chain uses TRBV15 and TRBJ2-7; D ambiguous. CDR3 DNA sequence: TGTGCCACCAGCAGAGATATTTCCTACGAGCAGTACTTC. Protein: CATSRDISYEQYF. Combining the CDR3 with reference TRBV15 and TRBJ2-7 gives the whole variable domain DAMVIQNPRYQVTQFGKPVTLSCSQTLNHNVMYWYQQKSSQAPKLLFHYYDKDFNNEADTPDNFQSRRPNTSFCFLDIRSPGLGDTAMYLCATSRDISYEQYFGPGTRLTVT.